The entry that follows covers one T cell receptor beta chain sequence. The target antigen is unknown. Together with a sample-barcoded 5' primer, a J-beta primer mix was included in a second PCR lasting about 6 to 11 cycles. A template-switch adaptor containing 12 random nucleotides labeled each cDNA molecule. In TCRdb, the 5' RACE reads were re-called with MiXCR into one record per CDR3 protein. The sample lists about 760,000 distinct CDR3 sequences, 25% occurring once. This CDR3 region has 14 residues. CDR1 is SNHLY and CDR2 is FYNNEI in the germline V gene. Between the trimmed V and J ends, which lost 3 bases and 1 base, there was a span of 9 bases. This record belongs to a study of blood T cells in healthy people across ages. General study findings and limits: Higher diversity and more naive CD4+ cells were features of long-lived donors, compared to aged donors.

The data also belong to a second study, concerning T cells of mothers and their children.

The origin of this receptor is a boy aged 5-17 years in good health. Sample: blood. The chain carries TRBV2 and TRBJ1-2; D might be TRBD1 (6 bases). CDR3 DNA sequence: TGTGCCAGCAGTGAGTCAGGGGATAACTATGGCTACACCTTC. It encodes CASSESGDNYGYTF.